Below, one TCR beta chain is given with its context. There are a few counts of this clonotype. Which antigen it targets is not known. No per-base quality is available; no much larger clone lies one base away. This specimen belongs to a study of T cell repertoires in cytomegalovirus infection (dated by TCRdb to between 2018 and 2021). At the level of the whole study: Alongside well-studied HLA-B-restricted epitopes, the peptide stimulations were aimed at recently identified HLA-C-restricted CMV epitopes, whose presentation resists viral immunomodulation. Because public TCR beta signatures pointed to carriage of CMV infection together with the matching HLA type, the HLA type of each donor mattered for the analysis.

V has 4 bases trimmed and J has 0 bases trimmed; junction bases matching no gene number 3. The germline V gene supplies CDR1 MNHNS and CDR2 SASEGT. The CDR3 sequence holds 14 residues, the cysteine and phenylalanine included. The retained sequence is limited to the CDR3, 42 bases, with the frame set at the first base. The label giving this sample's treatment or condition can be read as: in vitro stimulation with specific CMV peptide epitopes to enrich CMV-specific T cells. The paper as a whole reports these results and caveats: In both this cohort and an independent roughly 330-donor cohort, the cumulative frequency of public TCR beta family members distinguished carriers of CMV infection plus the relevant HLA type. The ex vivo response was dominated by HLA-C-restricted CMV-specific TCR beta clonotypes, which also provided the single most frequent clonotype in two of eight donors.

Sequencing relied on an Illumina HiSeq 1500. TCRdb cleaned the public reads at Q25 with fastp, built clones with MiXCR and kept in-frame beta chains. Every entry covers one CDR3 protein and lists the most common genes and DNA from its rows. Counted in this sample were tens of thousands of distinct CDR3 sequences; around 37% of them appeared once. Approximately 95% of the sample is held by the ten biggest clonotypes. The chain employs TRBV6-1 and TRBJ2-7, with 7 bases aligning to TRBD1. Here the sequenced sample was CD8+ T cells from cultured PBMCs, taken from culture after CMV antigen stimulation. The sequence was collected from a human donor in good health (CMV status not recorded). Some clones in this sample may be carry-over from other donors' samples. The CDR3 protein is CASSVGTASYEQYF. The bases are TGTGCCAGCAGTGTTGGGACAGCCTCCTACGAGCAGTACTTC.